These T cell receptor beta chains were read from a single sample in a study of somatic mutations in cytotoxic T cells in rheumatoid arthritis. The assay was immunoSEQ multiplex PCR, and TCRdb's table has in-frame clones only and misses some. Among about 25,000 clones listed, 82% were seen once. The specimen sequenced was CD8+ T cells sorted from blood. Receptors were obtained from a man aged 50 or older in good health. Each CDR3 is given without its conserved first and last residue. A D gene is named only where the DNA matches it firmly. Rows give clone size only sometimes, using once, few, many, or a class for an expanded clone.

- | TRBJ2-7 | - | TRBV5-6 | ASSLDALLDEQY
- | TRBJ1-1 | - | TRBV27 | ASSFAAGIEAF
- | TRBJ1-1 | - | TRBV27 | ASSWGMNTEAF
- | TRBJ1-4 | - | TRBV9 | ASSVGSGPPRLEKLF
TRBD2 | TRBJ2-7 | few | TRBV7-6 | ASSAEASGSRNEQY
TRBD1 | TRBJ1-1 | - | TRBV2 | ASSGQGAVSNTEAF
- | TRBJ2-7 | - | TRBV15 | ATSRDRGTYEQY
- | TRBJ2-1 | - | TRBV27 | ASSTWERPDEQF
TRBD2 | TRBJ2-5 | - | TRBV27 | ASRGTSGQETQY
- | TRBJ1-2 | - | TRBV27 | ASSPPPGQPGYGYT
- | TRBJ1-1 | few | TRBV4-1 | ASSQEFTGINTEAF
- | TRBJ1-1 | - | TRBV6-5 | ASSSWTEAF
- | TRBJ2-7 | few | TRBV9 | ASSVGRDSYEQY
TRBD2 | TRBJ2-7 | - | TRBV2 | ASSELEGGGTYEQY
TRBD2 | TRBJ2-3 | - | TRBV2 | ASSELLGLAGVTDTQY
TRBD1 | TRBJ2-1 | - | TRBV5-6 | ASSLAAGTGGGGYNEQF
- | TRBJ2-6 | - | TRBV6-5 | ASSSDGGSGANVLT
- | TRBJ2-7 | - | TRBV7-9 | ASSLVSYSYEQY
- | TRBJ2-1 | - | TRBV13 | ASSLIKNSYNEQF
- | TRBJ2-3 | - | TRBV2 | ASSEYRSQRGATDTQY
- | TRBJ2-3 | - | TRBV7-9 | ASSLTSSASTDTQY
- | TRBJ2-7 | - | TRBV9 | ASSVGDSPSYEQY
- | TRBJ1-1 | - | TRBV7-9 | ASSFSGIMNTEAF
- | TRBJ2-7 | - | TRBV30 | AWNPRGIEQY
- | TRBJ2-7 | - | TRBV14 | ASSGRRAYEQY
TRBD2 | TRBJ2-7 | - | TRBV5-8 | ASRRTSGTYEQY
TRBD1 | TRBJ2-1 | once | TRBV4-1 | ASSQTHEGQWTYNEQF
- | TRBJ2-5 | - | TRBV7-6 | ASSLGIYQETQY
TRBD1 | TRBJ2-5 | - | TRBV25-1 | ASSPDRARETQY
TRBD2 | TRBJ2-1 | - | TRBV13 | ASGLGLGRNNEQF
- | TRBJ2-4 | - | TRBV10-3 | AISESMAALAKNIQY
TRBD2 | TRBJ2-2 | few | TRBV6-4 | ASSEASGMSGELF
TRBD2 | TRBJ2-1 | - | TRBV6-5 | ASRPTSGIVNEQF
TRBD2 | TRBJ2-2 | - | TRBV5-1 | ASSGGTSGRELF
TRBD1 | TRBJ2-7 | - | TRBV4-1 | ASSLVLGTGGYEQY
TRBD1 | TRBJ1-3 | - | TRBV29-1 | SVERRDRRNTIY
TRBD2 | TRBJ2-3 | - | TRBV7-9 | AILETSGSTDTQY
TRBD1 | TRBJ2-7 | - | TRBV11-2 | ASSLGGGTAYEQY